This T cell receptor beta chain came from a study of control samples from healthy donors and cancer patients (dated by TCRdb to between 2020 and 2021). Based on the germline V gene (reference sequence), the CDR1 and CDR2 sequences are WNHNN and SYGVQD. Spanning cysteine to phenylalanine, the CDR3 consists of 17 amino acids. The sequence is cut down to CDR3 DNA, 51 bases in frame from base 1. Clipping removes 2 bases from V and 3 bases from J, with 10 as the unmatched junction base count. Library preparation was by the immunoSEQ multiplex PCR assay. The immuneACCESS repertoire file appears here via TCRdb, limited to in-frame rearrangements. These files lack a portion of the clones; in checked studies, under half of the deficit traces to unresolved V genes, and the cause of the others is not known. This sample comprises 130,000 or so clones, 90% of them detected only once. The leading ten clones occupy around 2.5% of the sample.

A note on this clone: Its target antigen remains unknown. Base qualities are not at hand, and no much larger clone is one base apart.

The source of this sequence is a man in his forties or fifties in good health. The sample consisted of blood. The rearranged segments are TRBV10-1 and TRBJ2-3; 8 middle bases align to TRBD1. The nucleotide sequence is TGCGCCAGCAGTGAGACCCGGAGGCAGGGGGCAACAGATACGCAGTATTTT. This is translated as CASSETRRQGATDTQYF.